These 2 T cell receptor beta chains originate from one sample sequenced in a study of T cells expressing NK-cell markers. TCRdb re-called the 5' RACE reads, yielding one record per CDR3 amino acid sequence without DNA. This sample's table reports more than 250,000 distinct CDR3 sequences. Material: blood T cells: a sorted CD56 or NKG2C T cell subset, CD4+ or CD8+ T cells, or bulk PBMC T cells (not recorded which). Source of these receptors: a man between 18 and 29 years old in good health.

V is TRBV4-2 and J is TRBJ2-4; TCRdb's assignment of TRBD2 cannot be checked, as there is no DNA. The CDR3 is 17 amino acids. CDR1 is LGHNA and CDR2 is YNFKEQ in the germline V gene. The CDR3 sequence: CASSQDGLADFKNIQYF.

CDR3 loop: CASSSTGGPSSEQYF. The rearrangement links TRBV28 to TRBJ2-7; TCRdb's D gene call, TRBD1, goes unchecked for lack of DNA. Germline V gene lookup returns CDR1 MDHEN and CDR2 SYDVKM. The CDR3 loop spans 15 amino acids.